This paragraph covers one T cell receptor (beta chain) sequence. The data are from a study of blood T cell repertoires in COVID-19. For the study at large: COVID-19 samples collected from the United States, Italy and Spain covered acute and convalescent phases.

V gave up 2 bases and J gave up 2 bases; unmatched junction bases: 2. CDR3 length: 14 amino acids. The germline CDR1 and CDR2 sequences are MNHNY and SVGAGI (reference sequence). Assay used: immunoSEQ multiplex PCR; TCRdb lists only in-frame clones, some missing. In the table there are over 150,000 clones, about 83% of which are singletons. Sequencing was carried out using peripheral blood. V usage is TRBV6-6 and J usage is TRBJ1-1; the match to TRBD1 covers 7 bases. The TCR comes from a woman in her 70s with COVID-19, enrolled during active disease. CDR3 protein: CASSYGQDNTEAFF. CDR3 DNA: TGTGCCAGCAGTTACGGACAGGACAACACTGAAGCTTTCTTT.